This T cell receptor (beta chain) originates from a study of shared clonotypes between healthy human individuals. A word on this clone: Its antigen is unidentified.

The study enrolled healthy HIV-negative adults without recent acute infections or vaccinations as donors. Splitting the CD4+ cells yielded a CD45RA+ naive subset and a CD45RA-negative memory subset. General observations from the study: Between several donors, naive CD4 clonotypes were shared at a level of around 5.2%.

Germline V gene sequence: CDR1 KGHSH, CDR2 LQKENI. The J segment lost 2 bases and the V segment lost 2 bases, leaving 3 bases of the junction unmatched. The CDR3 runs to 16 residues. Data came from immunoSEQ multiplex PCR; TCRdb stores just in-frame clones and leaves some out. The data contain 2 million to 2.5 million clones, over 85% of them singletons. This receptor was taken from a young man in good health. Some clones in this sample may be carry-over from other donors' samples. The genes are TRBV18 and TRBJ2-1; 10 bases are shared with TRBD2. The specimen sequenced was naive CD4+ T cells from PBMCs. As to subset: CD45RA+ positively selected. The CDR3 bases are TGTGCCAGCTCACCAGGAGCGGGGGGGCCCTACAATGAGCAGTTCTTC. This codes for CASSPGAGGPYNEQFF.